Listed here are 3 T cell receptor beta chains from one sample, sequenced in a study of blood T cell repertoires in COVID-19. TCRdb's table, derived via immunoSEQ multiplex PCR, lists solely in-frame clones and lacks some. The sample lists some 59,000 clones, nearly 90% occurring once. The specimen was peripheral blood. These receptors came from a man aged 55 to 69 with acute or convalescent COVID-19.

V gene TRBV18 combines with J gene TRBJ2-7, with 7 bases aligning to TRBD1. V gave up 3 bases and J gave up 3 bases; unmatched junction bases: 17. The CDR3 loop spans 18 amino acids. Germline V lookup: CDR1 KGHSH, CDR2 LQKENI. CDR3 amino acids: CASSPDRVHLGDSYEQYF. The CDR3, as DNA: TGTGCCAGCTCACCCGACCGGGTCCATTTGGGGGACAGCTACGAGCAGTACTTC.

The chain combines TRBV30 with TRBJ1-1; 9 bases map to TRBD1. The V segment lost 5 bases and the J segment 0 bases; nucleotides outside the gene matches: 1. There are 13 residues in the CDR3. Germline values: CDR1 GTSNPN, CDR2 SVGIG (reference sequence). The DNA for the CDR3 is TGTGCCTGGGGACAGGGGATGAACACTGAAGCTTTCTTT. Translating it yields CAWGQGMNTEAFF.

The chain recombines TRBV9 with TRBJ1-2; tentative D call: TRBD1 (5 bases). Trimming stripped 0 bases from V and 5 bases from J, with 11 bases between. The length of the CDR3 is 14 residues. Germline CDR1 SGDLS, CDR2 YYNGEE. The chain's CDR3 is CASSVGEGSYGYTF. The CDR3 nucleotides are TGTGCCAGCAGCGTAGGGGAGGGGAGTTATGGCTACACCTTC.